This paragraph reports one TCR beta chain. This CDR3 spans 14 amino acids. After removal of 4 bases from V and 5 bases from J, the junction contained 5 bases not matched to a gene. Germline V gives CDR1 LGHDT, CDR2 YNNKEL (reference sequence). This sample stems from a study of blood T cell repertoires in COVID-19. Study details: Nucleic acid was either cDNA or gDNA, and it came from T cells, B-cell-depleted T cells, or PBMCs.

The protocol was immunoSEQ multiplex PCR, while the TCRdb copy is restricted to in-frame clones and leaves out a portion. The sample holds 200,000 to 300,000 clones, 87% seen once. Sequenced: peripheral blood. This sequence was found in a man in his fifties or sixties who had recovered from COVID-19. The chain couples TRBV3-1 (or the pseudogene TRBV3-2) to TRBJ2-5; TRBD1 matches 9 bases. CDR3 region: CASSLTGGRETQYF. The CDR3 bases are TGTGCCAGCAGCCTGACAGGGGGGCGGGAGACCCAGTACTTC.